Following are 23 T cell receptor beta chains from one sample sequenced in a study of neurological immune-mediated disorders. A single record per CDR3 protein comes from TCRdb applying MiXCR to the 5' RACE reads. Of fewer than 50,000 distinct CDR3 sequences in the sample, roughly 15% were seen once. Sequencing used CD4+ T cells from blood. These TCRs come from a woman in her sixties with HTLV-1-associated myelopathy (HAM/TSP).

This clonotype was found once. The conserved closing phenylalanine or tryptophan is absent in this CDR3, likely reflecting a read error. The DNA is left out, because the CDR3 cannot be placed on it with certainty; the CDR3 is given as TCRdb lists it. The chain links TRBV24-1 to TRBJ2-1. The CDR3 is 15 residues long, ends included. CDR1 and CDR2 from the germline V gene are KGHDR and SFDVKD. This chain's CDR3 is CATSSTGSSYNEQIV.

This clonotype was seen many times. This chain links TRBV20-1 with TRBJ1-2; D ambiguous. The ends were cut back, 0 bases at V and 8 bases at J, with 7 bases in the middle. CDR1 is DFQATT and CDR2 is SNEGSKA in the germline V gene (reference sequence). The CDR3 covers 11 residues. The CDR3 loop reads CSAREIVGYTF. Written as DNA, the CDR3 is TGCAGTGCTAGAGAGATAGTGGGCTACACCTTC.

This clonotype was detected many times. V is TRBV6-6 and J is TRBJ1-2; no clear D. V dropped 7 bases and J dropped 2 bases, with 14 bases sitting between them. The CDR3 is 14 amino acids. Germline CDR1 is MNHNY and CDR2 is SVGAGI (reference sequence). CDR3 protein: CASTEGAPNYGYTF. In nucleotides, the CDR3 is TGTGCCAGCACTGAGGGAGCCCCAAACTATGGCTACACCTTC.

This clonotype has ten or more counts. The chain recombines TRBV5-1 with TRBJ1-3; 7 bases are a match to TRBD1. Germline V gene lookup returns CDR1 SGHRS and CDR2 YFSETQ. There are 14 residues in the CDR3. Trimming removed 3 bases from V and 3 bases from J; junction bases left unmatched: 3. The CDR3 sequence: CASSWGQFGNTIYF. DNA of the CDR3: TGCGCCAGCAGCTGGGGACAGTTTGGAAACACCATATATTTT.

This clonotype was counted at least ten times. The rearrangement links TRBV6-6 to TRBJ1-1; tentatively, D is TRBD1 (5 bases). The germline gives CDR1 MNHNY, CDR2 SVGAGI (reference sequence). The CDR3 sequence is 15 residues long. Trimming pared 5 bases from V and 1 base from J, leaving 14 bases between. The CDR3 coding sequence is TGTGCCAGCAGTGGGAGTTTCGGGGCGAACACTGAAGCTTTCTTT. Translating it yields CASSGSFGANTEAFF.

This chain connects TRBV5-6 to TRBJ1-2; maybe TRBD1 (6 bases). V lost 4 bases, J lost 6 bases, and 10 bases lay in between. CDR3 length equals 12 residues. CDR1 and CDR2 from the germline V gene are SGHDT and YYEEEE. CDR3 in DNA: TGTGCCAGCAGCAAAGGACAGAATGGCTACACCTTC. It translates to CASSKGQNGYTF.

This clonotype was observed many times. J is TRBJ1-1 and V is TRBV7-8, with TRBD1 matching 8 bases. The CDR3 loop spans 19 amino acids. V lost 4 bases and J lost 0; bases outside the gene matches: 16. The germline gives CDR1 SGHVS, CDR2 FQNEAQ. CDR3 nucleotides: TGTGCCAGCAGCTATCGACCTCTCAGGGGGCGTCGAGTGAACACTGAAGCTTTCTTT. Its translation is CASSYRPLRGRRVNTEAFF.

This clonotype was observed many times. The chain combines TRBV3-1 with TRBJ1-6; D not resolved. CDR1 is LGHDT, CDR2 YNNKEL, per germline (reference sequence). Trimming shortened V by 0 bases and J by 13 bases, and 7 bases separated the two germline ends. This CDR3 contains 12 residues. The CDR3, as DNA: TGTGCCAGCAGCCAAGAGGGCTATCCCCTCCACTTT. It codes for CASSQEGYPLHF.

This clonotype was observed at least ten times. The gene calls are TRBV20-1 and TRBJ1-3, with TRBD1 matching 7 bases. Germline loops: CDR1 DFQATT, CDR2 SNEGSKA (reference sequence). The CDR3 is 16 residues long. V gave up 0 bases and J gave up 6 bases; unmatched junction bases: 11. CDR3 nucleotides: TGCAGTGCTAGAGACGGCTCCGGGACAGTGTTAAACACCATATATTTT. It translates to CSARDGSGTVLNTIYF.

The V gene is TRBV7-9, the J gene TRBJ1-2, with D possibly being TRBD1 (6 bases). The CDR3 runs 11 residues. The V and J ends lost 10 bases and 4 bases respectively, with 10 bases between them. CDR1 is SEHNR and CDR2 is FQNEAQ in the germline V gene (reference sequence). CDR3 bases: TGTGCCAACAGGACAGTCTATGGCTACACCTTC. Its translation is CANRTVYGYTF.

Points on this clonotype: A read error may account for a junction end that differs from germline. This chain connects TRBV29-1 to TRBJ1-1; 10 nucleotides agree with TRBD1. There are 13 residues in the CDR3. Germline lookup yields CDR1 SQVTM and CDR2 ANQGSEA. The CDR3 here is CSGRTGGNSEAFF. CDR3 in DNA: TGTAGCGGCCGGACAGGGGGGAACTCTGAAGCTTTCTTT.

The genes are TRBV3-1 and TRBJ1-6; TRBD1 matches 7 bases. The CDR3 consists of 17 residues. V dropped 4 bases and J dropped 9; count of bases not matched to a gene: 15. Germline assignment: CDR1 LGHDT and CDR2 YNNKEL (reference sequence). CDR3 sequence: CASSPKRGSRGASPLHF. DNA of the CDR3: TGTGCCAGCAGCCCCAAAAGGGGTTCCAGGGGGGCTTCACCCCTCCACTTT.

This clonotype was seen repeatedly, ten times or more. This chain connects TRBV20-1 to TRBJ1-1; no clear D. The germline gives CDR1 DFQATT, CDR2 SNEGSKA (reference sequence). Trimming took off 3 bases at V and 5 bases at J, with 7 bases between the two ends. This CDR3 spans 11 amino acids. The CDR3 is CSARRRTEAFF. The CDR3 region has the DNA TGCAGTGCTAGGAGGAGAACTGAAGCTTTCTTT.

This clonotype was detected ten times or more. This chain connects TRBV5-1 to TRBJ1-2; 7 bases line up with TRBD1. Germline CDR1 and CDR2: SGHRS and YFSETQ. This CDR3 region has 12 residues. Losses at the gene ends were 0 bases for V and 8 bases for J; bases not matched to a gene: 1. The CDR3 region has the DNA TGCGCCAGCAGCTTGGGGGACAGCGGCTACACCTTC. It specifies CASSLGDSGYTF.

This clonotype has ten or more counts. The V gene is TRBV10-3, the J gene TRBJ1-5, with no clear D. Germline CDR1 reads ENHRY; CDR2 reads SYGVKD. This CDR3 contains 15 residues. V lost 3 bases to trimming and J lost 6 bases, with 15 bases between them. DNA of the CDR3: TGTGCCATCAGTGACGGGGAGCTATACGGTCAGCCCCAGCATTTT. Its protein product is CAISDGELYGQPQHF.

This clonotype is judged medium-sized. V gene TRBV5-1 combines with J gene TRBJ2-1, with D tentatively TRBD2 (7 bases). The CDR3 sequence is 16 residues long. In germline, CDR1 is SGHRS, CDR2 YFSETQ. V gave up 0 bases and J gave up 5 bases, with 15 bases separating them. The CDR3 DNA follows: TGCGCCAGCAGCTTGGTTCTCGGGGGGCCAAACAATGAGCAGTTCTTC. Protein: CASSLVLGGPNNEQFF.

The chain recombines TRBV20-1 with TRBJ2-7; 8 nucleotides agree with TRBD2. The CDR3 sequence is 12 residues long. The junction had 8 bases not matched to a gene; V was cut back by 6 bases and J by 7 bases. Germline V gene sequence: CDR1 DFQATT, CDR2 SNEGSKA (reference sequence). The CDR3 is CSAPLRGGEQYF. Written as DNA, the CDR3 is TGCAGTGCCCCCCTCCGGGGGGGGGAGCAGTACTTC.

This clonotype occurred many times. The rearrangement uses TRBV5-1 and TRBJ2-2; 7 nucleotides match TRBD1. CDR1 is SGHRS and CDR2 is YFSETQ in the germline V gene. With 2 bases clipped from V and 4 bases from J, the junction kept 8 bases outside the gene matches. CDR3 size: 16 residues. The DNA of the CDR3 is TGCGCCAGCAGCTTACTTGGACAGGCCATCACCGGGGAGCTGTTTTTT. Protein product: CASSLLGQAITGELFF.

At least ten counts were recorded for this clonotype. The chain couples TRBV20-1 to TRBJ2-3; the match to TRBD2 covers 12 bases. Germline V gene sequence: CDR1 DFQATT, CDR2 SNEGSKA (reference sequence). The CDR3 covers 18 residues. V shed 4 bases and J 0 bases; nucleotides not matched to a gene: 11. The CDR3 here is CSATPWGGLAGSTDTQYF. CDR3 coding DNA: TGCAGTGCTACACCTTGGGGCGGACTAGCGGGGAGCACAGATACGCAGTATTTT.

The chain employs TRBV7-6 and TRBJ2-2; no definite D call. The CDR3 runs 12 residues. V was pared by 5 bases and J by 5 bases, with 6 bases between. The germline V gene has CDR1 SGHVS and CDR2 FNYEAQ. CDR3 nucleotides: TGTGCCAGCAGCCCGAGAACCGGGGAGCTGTTTTTT. This gives the protein CASSPRTGELFF. The variable domain in full, with the rest retrieved from reference TRBV7-6 and TRBJ2-2, is GAGVSQSPRYKVTKRGQDVALRCDPISGHVSLYWYRQALGQGPEFLTYFNYEAQQDKSGLPNDRFSAERPEGSISTLTIQRTEQRDSAMYRCASSPRTGELFFGEGSRLTVL.

This clonotype has ten or more counts. V usage is TRBV27 and J usage is TRBJ2-4; tentatively, D is TRBD1 (6 bases). Trimming took off 3 bases at V and 0 bases at J, with 18 bases between the two ends. This CDR3 comprises 18 residues. Germline values: CDR1 MNHEY, CDR2 SMNVEV (reference sequence). This CDR3 is CASSFPGASFLAKNIQYF. The CDR3 DNA follows: TGTGCCAGCAGTTTTCCAGGGGCTTCCTTTCTAGCCAAAAACATTCAGTACTTC.

This clonotype was found many times. This chain connects TRBV10-3 to TRBJ2-3, with 9 bases aligning to TRBD2. After removal of 7 bases from V and 2 bases from J, the junction contained 4 bases not matched to a gene. The germline V gene encodes CDR1 ENHRY and CDR2 SYGVKD. The CDR3 has 14 residues. The CDR3 DNA reads as TGTGCCATCAAGGTAGCGGGGGACACAGATACGCAGTATTTT. It codes for CAIKVAGDTDTQYF.

This clonotype was seen at least ten times. The chain has TRBV5-1 and TRBJ1-2; no firm D call. Germline V gene lookup returns CDR1 SGHRS and CDR2 YFSETQ. The CDR3 spans 14 residues. V dropped 0 bases and J dropped 2 bases, with 8 bases sitting between them. The CDR3: CASSLETDNYGYTF. CDR3 in DNA: TGCGCCAGCAGCTTGGAAACTGACAACTATGGCTACACCTTC.